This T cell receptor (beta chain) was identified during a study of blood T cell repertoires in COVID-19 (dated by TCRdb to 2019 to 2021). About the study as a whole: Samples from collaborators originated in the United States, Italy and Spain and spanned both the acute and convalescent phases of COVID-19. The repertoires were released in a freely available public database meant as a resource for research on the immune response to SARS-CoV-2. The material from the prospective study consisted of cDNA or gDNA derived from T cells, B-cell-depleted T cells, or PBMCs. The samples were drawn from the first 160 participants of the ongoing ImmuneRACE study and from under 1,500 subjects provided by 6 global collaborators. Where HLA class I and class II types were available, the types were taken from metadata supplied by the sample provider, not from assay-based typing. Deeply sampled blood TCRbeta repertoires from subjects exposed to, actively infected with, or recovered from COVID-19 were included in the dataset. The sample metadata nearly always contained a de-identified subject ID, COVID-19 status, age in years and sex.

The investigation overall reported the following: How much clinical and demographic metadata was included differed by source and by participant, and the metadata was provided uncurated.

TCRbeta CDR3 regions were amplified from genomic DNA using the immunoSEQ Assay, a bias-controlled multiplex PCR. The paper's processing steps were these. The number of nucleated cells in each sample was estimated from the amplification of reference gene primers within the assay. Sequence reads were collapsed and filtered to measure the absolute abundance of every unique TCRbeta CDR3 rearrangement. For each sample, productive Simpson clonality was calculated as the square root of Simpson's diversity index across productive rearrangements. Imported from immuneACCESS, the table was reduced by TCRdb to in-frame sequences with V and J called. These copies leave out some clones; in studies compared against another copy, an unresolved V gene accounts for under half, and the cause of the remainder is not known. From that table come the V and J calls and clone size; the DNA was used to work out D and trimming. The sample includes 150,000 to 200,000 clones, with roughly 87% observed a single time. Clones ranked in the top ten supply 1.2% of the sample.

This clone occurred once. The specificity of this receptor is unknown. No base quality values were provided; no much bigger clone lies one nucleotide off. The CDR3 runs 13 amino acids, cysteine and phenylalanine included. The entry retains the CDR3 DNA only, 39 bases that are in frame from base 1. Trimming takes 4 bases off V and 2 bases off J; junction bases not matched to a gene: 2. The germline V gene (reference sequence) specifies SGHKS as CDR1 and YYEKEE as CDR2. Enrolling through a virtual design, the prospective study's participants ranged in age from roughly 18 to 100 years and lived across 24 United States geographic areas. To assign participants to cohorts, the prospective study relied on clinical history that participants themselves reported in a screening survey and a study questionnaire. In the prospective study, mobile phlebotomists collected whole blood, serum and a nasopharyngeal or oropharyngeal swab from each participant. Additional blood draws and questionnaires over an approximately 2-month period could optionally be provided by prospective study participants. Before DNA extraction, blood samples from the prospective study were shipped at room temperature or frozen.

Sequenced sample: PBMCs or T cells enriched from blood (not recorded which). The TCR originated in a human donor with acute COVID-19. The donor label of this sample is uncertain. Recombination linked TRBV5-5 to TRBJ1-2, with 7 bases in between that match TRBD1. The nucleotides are TGTGCCAGCAGCGCGGGACAGAACTATGGCTACACCTTC. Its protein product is CASSAGQNYGYTF. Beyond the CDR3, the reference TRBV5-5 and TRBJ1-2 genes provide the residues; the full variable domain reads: DAGVTQSPTHLIKTRGQQVTLRCSPISGHKSVSWYQQVLGQGPQFIFQYYEKEERGRGNFPDRFSARQFPNYSSELNVNALLLGDSALYLCASSAGQNYGYTFGSGTRLTVV.